This section outlines one T cell receptor beta chain sequence together with its context. Its matching antigen is unknown. A much more abundant neighbour one base away suggests this may be a read error. The CDR3 end shows no conserved phenylalanine or tryptophan, and so a read error is likely. A library made for alpha chains picked up this beta chain off target, so its size means little. The time point denotes: sample taken at primary tumor resection. No cell sorting; template was whole RNA from tumor, lung tissue or PBMC. TCRdb ran MiXCR on the 5' RACE reads and lists one entry per CDR3 protein. The sample has 17,000 or so distinct CDR3 sequences, 6.2% seen once. This CDR3 is 15 amino acids long. Trimming left V 1 base short and J 0 bases short, with 10 bases between. The germline V gene has CDR1 SEHNR and CDR2 FQNEAQ (reference sequence). The data derive from a study of spatial heterogeneity in lung cancer. Whole-study findings and limits: Numbers of ubiquitous and regional expanded TCRs tracked ubiquitous and regional nonsynonymous mutation counts, respectively. Counts that tracked tumor mutation counts were those of expanded intratumoral alpha and beta TCRs.

The chain joins TRBV7-9 to TRBJ2-7; D might be TRBD1 (6 bases). Sequencing was performed on lung tumor tissue, taken at surgery. This clonotype originated in a male donor with early-stage non-small cell lung cancer. The CDR3 region is CASSLGQESSYEQYI. DNA for the CDR3: TGTGCCAGCAGCTTAGGACAGGAGTCCTCCTACGAGCAGTACATC.